A single TCR beta chain is shown here with its context. What it binds is unknown. These data originate in a study of shared clonotypes between healthy human individuals. Nashville, Tennessee was home to all donors, each a Caucasian adult. The authors divided CD4+ cells into CD45RA+ naive and CD45RA-negative memory subsets. Study outcomes and limitations: The four-donor shared clonotypes exceeded non-shared clonotypes in generation probability, with non-shared ones scoring lower.

Produced via immunoSEQ multiplex PCR; TCRdb's table is partial and in-frame only. Of about 640,000 clones in the sample, about three quarters were seen once. CDR1 is MGHRA and CDR2 is YSYEKL in the germline V gene. V lost 5 bases and J lost 8; bases outside the gene matches: 5. This CDR3 contains 14 residues. The clonotype originates from a woman between 25 and 40 years old in good health. The gene calls are TRBV4-1 and TRBJ2-1; 11 positions match TRBD2. Sample: memory CD4+ T cells sorted from blood. Subset described: CD45RA-negative fraction. CDR3 in DNA: TGCGCCAGCAGCGCTCAACTAGCGGGAGATGAGCAGTTCTTC. Protein: CASSAQLAGDEQFF.